These 25 T cell receptor beta chains were all obtained from the same sample, sequenced in a study of Graves' ophthalmopathy and Graves' hyperthyroidism. TCR beta CDR3 regions were amplified from RNA transcripts. First-round RT-PCR employed HTBI primers, with a second-round multiplex PCR after it. TCRdb analysed the multiplex PCR reads with MiXCR anew, one entry per CDR3 protein. The sample has roughly 480,000 distinct CDR3 sequences; about 15% are singletons. The source material was blood. Receptors were obtained from a woman aged 25-40 years with Graves' ophthalmopathy.

This clonotype has a count of ten or more. This rearrangement joins TRBV20-1 to TRBJ1-3; tentatively, D is TRBD1 (6 bases). Per the germline V gene, CDR1 is DFQATT and CDR2 is SNEGSKA (reference sequence). This CDR3 has 14 amino acids. The V gene lost 6 bases and the J gene lost 2 bases, with 14 bases spanning the gap. The chain's CDR3 is CSARTGSTGNTIYF. CDR3 DNA sequence: TGCAGTGCCAGAACAGGGAGCACTGGAAACACCATATATTTT.

This clonotype was seen ten or more times. V usage is TRBV5-1 and J usage is TRBJ2-7, with D possibly TRBD2 on 6 matching bases. The CDR3 length is 15 residues. The germline gives CDR1 SGHRS, CDR2 YFSETQ. The V end lost 4 bases, the J end lost 3 bases, and 17 bases lay between the germline ends. CDR3 sequence (DNA): TGCGCCAGCAGCCCCTCGCCAGGCGGGATCTACGAGCAGTACTTC. Encoded protein: CASSPSPGGIYEQYF.

This clonotype has a count of ten or more. The gene calls are TRBV28 and TRBJ1-6; D possibly corresponds to TRBD1 (5 bases). This CDR3 contains 13 residues. Trimming removed 8 bases from V and 13 bases from J, with 18 bases in between. Germline V CDR1 and CDR2: MDHEN, SYDVKM. CDR3 protein: CASEYGEGTPLHF. CDR3 bases: TGTGCCAGCGAATACGGAGAGGGGACGCCCCTCCACTTT.

This clonotype was seen at least ten times. The rearrangement links TRBV6-5 to TRBJ2-6; tentatively, D is TRBD2 (5 bases). In germline, CDR1 is MNHEY, CDR2 SVGAGI. The CDR3 spans 16 residues. Trimming took off 8 bases at V and 0 bases at J, with 14 bases between the two ends. The CDR3 DNA reads as TGTGCCAGCTCTAAAGAGGGCCACTCTGGGGCCAACGTCCTGACTTTC. It translates to CASSKEGHSGANVLTF.

In its sample, this clonotype was seen many times. The V call is TRBV27, the J call TRBJ2-7, with a weak D call TRBD2 (5 bases). Trimming took 0 bases from V and 6 from J, leaving 12 bases between them. There are 14 residues in the CDR3. The germline V gene has CDR1 MNHEY and CDR2 SMNVEV (reference sequence). As DNA, the CDR3 is TGTGCCAGCAGTTTATCGCGGGTCAGGCCCGAGCAGTACTTC. This encodes CASSLSRVRPEQYF.

This clonotype occurred many times. The chain recombines TRBV11-2 with TRBJ2-7, with 8 positions matching TRBD2. Germline assignment: CDR1 SGHAT and CDR2 FQNNGV. The CDR3 covers 15 residues. Trimming at V came to 0 bases and at J to 6 bases, leaving 7 bases not matched to a gene. CDR3 coding DNA: TGTGCCAGCAGCTTAGAGGGCGGGGGGTTAAGCGAGCAGTACTTC. Protein product: CASSLEGGGLSEQYF.

This clonotype was detected many times. The chain recombines TRBV20-1 with TRBJ2-5, with D perhaps matching TRBD1 (7 bases). Germline loops: CDR1 DFQATT, CDR2 SNEGSKA (reference sequence). With 1 base removed from V and 3 bases from J, the gap between germline ends came to 12 bases. CDR3 length: 14 amino acids. CDR3 protein: CSARVGRGEETQYF. Written as DNA, the CDR3 is TGCAGTGCTAGAGTTGGCAGGGGGGAAGAGACCCAGTACTTC.

This clonotype was seen many times. The V gene is TRBV6-4, the J gene TRBJ1-1, with a weak D call TRBD1 (5 bases). CDR1 and CDR2 from the germline V gene are MRHNA and SNTAGT. Between the trimmed V and J ends, which lost 6 bases and 5 bases, there was a span of 25 bases. The CDR3 is 17 amino acids. CDR3 sequence reads: CASSPWGEGPKGTEAFF. CDR3 nucleotide sequence: TGTGCCAGCAGCCCATGGGGGGAGGGGCCAAAGGGGACTGAAGCTTTCTTT.

Worth noting for this clonotype: At one of its ends the junction is not consistent with the germline gene, which may arise from a read error. The V call is TRBV6-1, the J call TRBJ1-2; possibly TRBD1 for D (6 bases). The CDR3 runs 14 residues. Germline V gene data show CDR1 as MNHNS and CDR2 as SASEGT. The CDR3 sequence is CAGSTKGDMEGYTF. In nucleotides, the CDR3 is TGCGCCGGCAGCACAAAAGGGGACATGGAGGGCTACACCTTC.

This clonotype was seen many times. The chain links TRBV27 to TRBJ1-1; D is unresolved. Germline CDR1 is MNHEY and CDR2 is SMNVEV (reference sequence). Trimming left V 7 bases short and J 0 bases short, with 12 bases between. The CDR3 is 14 residues long. The CDR3 coding sequence is TGTGCCAGCATGACTCGCTACATGAACACTGAAGCTTTCTTT. Residues: CASMTRYMNTEAFF.

Remarks on this clonotype: The germline gene is not matched at one end of the junction; a read error may be the cause. V usage is TRBV5-1 and J usage is TRBJ1-1; possible D gene TRBD1, 6 bases. Germline CDR1 SGHRS, CDR2 YFSETQ. This CDR3 is built from 13 residues. CDR3 bases: TGCGCCAGTTCGGACAGTCTGAACACTGAAGCTTGCTTT. Translating gives CASSDSLNTEACF.

This clonotype came up many times. V usage is TRBV10-1 and J usage is TRBJ2-7; TRBD2 matches at 7 bases. This CDR3 contains 14 residues. Germline V gene sequence: CDR1 WNHNN, CDR2 SYGVQD (reference sequence). V trimming: 2 bases; J trimming: 4 bases; junction bases outside the gene matches: 5. The CDR3 here is CASSEGGAGYEQYF. As DNA, the CDR3 is TGCGCCAGCAGTGAGGGGGGAGCGGGATACGAGCAGTACTTC.

The table lists this clonotype with many counts. V gene TRBV28 combines with J gene TRBJ2-7; possible D gene TRBD2, 6 bases. The CDR3 contains 16 residues. Per germline, CDR1 MDHEN and CDR2 SYDVKM. Between the trimmed V and J ends, which lost 5 bases and 3 bases, there was a span of 20 bases. The CDR3 DNA is TGTGCCAGCAGTGAAGGGACTTCCCCTGGGAACTACGAGCAGTACTTC. Its translation: CASSEGTSPGNYEQYF.

This clonotype was detected many times. A read error may explain this, as a much larger clone is one base away. The genes are TRBV7-2 and TRBJ2-2; no clear D gene. Germline V gene lookup returns CDR1 SGHTA and CDR2 FQGNSA. CDR3 length: 14 residues. Trimming took off 5 bases at V and 1 base at J, with 8 bases between the two ends. CDR3 DNA sequence: TGTGCCAGCAGCCCGAACAGGAACACCGGGGAGCTGTTTTTT. Residues: CASSPNRNTGELFF.

This clonotype occurred many times. The chain combines TRBV6-4 with TRBJ2-7; 9 positions match TRBD2. The CDR3 has 18 residues. The junction had 17 bases not matched to a gene; V was cut back by 5 bases and J by 3 bases. The V gene's germline CDR1 is MRHNA and CDR2 SNTAGT. For the CDR3, the DNA is TGTGCCAGCAGTCTGGAGACTAGCGGCACGTCCCCCCGCTACGAGCAGTACTTC. Translating gives CASSLETSGTSPRYEQYF.

The chain has TRBV28 and TRBJ2-2; TRBD1 matches 9 bases. V was pared by 4 bases and J by 6 bases, with 6 bases of the junction left unmatched. Germline assignment: CDR1 MDHEN and CDR2 SYDVKM. The CDR3 is made up of 15 amino acids. The CDR3 DNA reads as TGTGCCAGCAGTTCCCCGGGACAGGGCTCCGGGGAGCTGTTTTTT. This codes for CASSSPGQGSGELFF.

This clonotype has a count of ten or more. V usage is TRBV20-1 and J usage is TRBJ1-2; D is undetermined. The germline V gene encodes CDR1 DFQATT and CDR2 SNEGSKA (reference sequence). The ends were cut back, 0 bases at V and 8 bases at J, with 16 bases in the middle. The CDR3 is made up of 14 amino acids. The CDR3 nucleotides are TGCAGTGCTAGAGAAGGACGGGAGATTTTGGGCTACACCTTC. Amino acids: CSAREGREILGYTF.

This clonotype was found many times. The V gene is TRBV12-3 or TRBV12-4, the J gene TRBJ2-7; 7 bases agree with TRBD1. The CDR3 loop spans 16 amino acids. J lost 0 bases, V lost 5 bases, and 10 bases had no gene match. The CDR3 bases are TGTGCCAGCAGTCCCAACCGGGACAGAGGCTCCTACGAGCAGTACTTC. Amino acid sequence: CASSPNRDRGSYEQYF.

This clonotype turned up a few times. The rearrangement uses TRBV5-6 and TRBJ2-7; the D gene is possibly TRBD1 (6 bases). Germline CDR1 reads SGHDT; CDR2 reads YYEEEE. Trimming removed 4 bases from V and 2 bases from J, with 13 bases in between. The CDR3 sequence is 14 residues long. CDR3 nucleotides: TGTGCCAGCAGCATACAGGGTAGAACCTACGAGCAGTACTTC. Translating gives CASSIQGRTYEQYF.

This sequence joins TRBV18 and TRBJ2-5; a weak D match, TRBD2 (5 bases). The CDR3 has 13 residues. The V end was cut by 6 bases, the J end by 3 bases, with 11 bases between. CDR1 KGHSH and CDR2 LQKENI come from the germline V gene. The CDR3 nucleotides read TGTGCCAGCTCCCCGGGGAGCGAAGAGACCCAGTACTTC. Its protein product is CASSPGSEETQYF.

This sequence joins TRBV13 and TRBJ1-1; the D gene is possibly TRBD1 (5 bases). In germline, CDR1 is PRHDT, CDR2 FYEKMQ (reference sequence). V shed 2 bases and J shed 3 bases, with 10 bases lying between them. The CDR3 is 14 residues long. The CDR3 DNA reads as TGTGCCAGCAGCTTATTTCAGGGATACACTGAAGCTTTCTTT. It codes for CASSLFQGYTEAFF.

This clonotype was observed many times. CDR3 in amino acids: CATAWDGGETQYF. The CDR3 nucleotides read TGTGCCACTGCGTGGGATGGAGGAGAGACCCAGTACTTC. The chain combines TRBV28 with TRBJ2-5; TRBD2 might be the D (5 bases). The CDR3 runs to 13 residues. The germline V gene has CDR1 MDHEN and CDR2 SYDVKM. The V end was cut by 10 bases, the J end by 4 bases, with 16 bases between.

This clonotype was seen repeatedly, ten times or more. The J gene is TRBJ2-7, the V gene TRBV27; D gene ambiguous. This CDR3 is built from 14 residues. Germline lookup yields CDR1 MNHEY and CDR2 SMNVEV (reference sequence). V was pared by 4 bases and J by 0 bases, with 10 bases between. CDR3 protein: CASSSSGYSYEQYF. Here the CDR3 DNA reads TGTGCCAGCAGTTCGTCAGGCTACTCCTACGAGCAGTACTTC.

This clonotype was detected many times. The CDR3 sequence: CASSSQFRETGYGYTF. The CDR3 region has the DNA TGTGCCAGCAGTTCCCAATTCCGGGAGACGGGCTATGGCTACACCTTC. V usage is TRBV28 and J usage is TRBJ1-2; D uncertain. The CDR3 is 16 amino acids. From germline, CDR1 is MDHEN and CDR2 SYDVKM. V lost 4 bases, J lost 4 bases, and 19 bases lay in between.

This clonotype was detected ten times or more. This rearrangement joins TRBV6-5 to TRBJ1-2; 7 nucleotides align to TRBD1. This CDR3 has 13 residues. Looked up from germline, CDR1 is MNHEY and CDR2 is SVGAGI. V was pared by 6 bases and J by 6 bases, with 7 bases of the junction left unmatched. DNA for the CDR3: TGTGCCAGCAGAAGACAGGGAAGGGATGGCTACACCTTC. Its translation: CASRRQGRDGYTF.